This T cell receptor beta chain was found in a study of CD8+ T cells in alopecia areata. RNA was isolated and reverse transcribed to cDNA, the sequencing template. Here immunoSEQ multiplex PCR was the method, and the copy in TCRdb shows in-frame clones only, minus some. The sample gives about 180,000 clones, around 50% of which show up once; roughly 14% is in the top ten. CDR1 and CDR2 from the germline V gene are SNHLY and FYNNEI. The CDR3 is 17 amino acids. With V trimmed by 7 bases and J by 0 bases, 7 bases remained unmatched. The chain links TRBV2 to TRBJ2-6; the match to TRBD1 covers 9 bases. The starting material was CD4+ T cells sorted from blood, obtained at week 0. This receptor was taken from a human donor with alopecia areata. The CDR3 DNA reads as TGTGCCAGCACGAGGGACAGGGTCAACTCTGGGGCCAACGTCCTGACTTTC. This codes for CASTRDRVNSGANVLTF.